These 3 T cell receptor beta chains share one sample of origin, sequenced in a study of cytomegalovirus exposure and HLA in healthy donors. Data came from immunoSEQ multiplex PCR; TCRdb stores just in-frame clones and leaves some out. The sample has 150,000 to 200,000 clones; about 80% are singletons. The source material was PBMCs. Every receptor here comes from a man younger than 35 in good health and CMV-seropositive.

The table lists this clone with a few counts. The chain uses TRBV6-5 and TRBJ2-2; 9 nucleotides line up with TRBD1. Germline CDR1 is MNHEY and CDR2 is SVGAGI. Trimming removed 6 bases from V and 7 bases from J; junction bases left unmatched: 6. This CDR3 contains 14 residues. CDR3 sequence (DNA): TGTGCCAGCAGCAAGACAGGGGGGGTCGGGGAGCTGTTTTTT. Translation: CASSKTGGVGELFF.

There are a few counts of this clone. The V call is TRBV6-5, the J call TRBJ2-7, with 16 bases lining up with TRBD2. V gave up 5 bases and J gave up 7 bases; unmatched junction bases: 5. The CDR3 sequence is 15 residues long. Germline-derived CDR1 and CDR2 are MNHEY and SVGAGI. In nucleotides, the CDR3 is TGTGCCAGCAGTCCCACGGGACTAGCGGGAGGGGAGCAGTACTTC. This gives the protein CASSPTGLAGGEQYF.

The chain carries TRBV29-1 and TRBJ1-4; 8 bases fit TRBD1. There are 15 residues in the CDR3. Trimming at V came to 4 bases and at J to 1 base, leaving 5 bases not matched to a gene. Germline lookup yields CDR1 SQVTM and CDR2 ANQGSEA. The CDR3 DNA is TGCAGCGTTGTCAGGGGGCGCGTAACTAATGAAAAACTGTTTTTT. Its translation is CSVVRGRVTNEKLFF.